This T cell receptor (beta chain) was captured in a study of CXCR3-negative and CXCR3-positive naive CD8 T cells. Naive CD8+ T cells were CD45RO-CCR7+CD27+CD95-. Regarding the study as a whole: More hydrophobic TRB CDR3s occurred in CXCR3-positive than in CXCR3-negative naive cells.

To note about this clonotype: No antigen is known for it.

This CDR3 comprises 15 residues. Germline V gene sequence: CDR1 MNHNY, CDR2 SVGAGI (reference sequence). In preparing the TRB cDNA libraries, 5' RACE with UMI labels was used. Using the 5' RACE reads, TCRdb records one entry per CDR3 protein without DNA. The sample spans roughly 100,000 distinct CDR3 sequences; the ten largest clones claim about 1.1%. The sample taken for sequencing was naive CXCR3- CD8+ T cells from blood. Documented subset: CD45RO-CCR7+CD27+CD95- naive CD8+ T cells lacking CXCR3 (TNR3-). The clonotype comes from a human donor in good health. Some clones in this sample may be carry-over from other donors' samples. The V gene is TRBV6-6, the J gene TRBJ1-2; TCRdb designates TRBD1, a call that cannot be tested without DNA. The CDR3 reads CASSATGGGIYGYTF.